These 10 T cell receptor beta chains were sequenced from one sample in a study of cytomegalovirus exposure and HLA in healthy donors (dated by TCRdb to 2016 to 2017). Library method: the immunoSEQ multiplex PCR assay. A mixture of 60 forward primers for TCR Vbeta segments and 13 reverse primers for TCR Jbeta segments was used in the multiplex PCR. TCRdb re-hosts the immuneACCESS table, in-frame sequences only. Its copies lack some clones; in the studies checked, an unresolved V gene accounts for under half of them, and the cause for the rest is not known. Within this sample are approximately 73,000 clones, with about 60% of them counted one time only. The ten largest clonotypes hold approximately 5.8% of the sample. The sample taken for sequencing was PBMCs. Every receptor here comes from a man aged 25-45 years in good health and CMV-seropositive.

The chain combines TRBV9 with TRBJ1-2, with 8 bases matching TRBD1. The CDR3 is 16 residues long. The V segment lost 0 bases and the J segment 3 bases; nucleotides outside the gene matches: 7. CDR1 and CDR2 from the germline V gene are SGDLS and YYNGEE. The CDR3 DNA reads as TGTGCCAGCAGCGTAGATCAGGGGGCGCTGGACTATGGCTACACCTTC. It is translated as CASSVDQGALDYGYTF.

V is TRBV6-1 and J is TRBJ2-1; D gene unclear. The germline V and J ends were trimmed by 6 bases and 1 base, with 13 bases remaining between them. CDR3 length: 15 residues. Germline V gives CDR1 MNHNS, CDR2 SASEGT. CDR3 nucleotides: TGTGCCAGCAGCCTAGAAGGAACATCCTACAATGAGCAGTTCTTC. Translating it yields CASSLEGTSYNEQFF.

The chain employs TRBV7-2 and TRBJ2-7; 8 positions agree with TRBD1. V was clipped by 0 bases and J by 5 bases; unmatched bases: 6. The CDR3 runs 15 residues. Germline V gives CDR1 SGHTA, CDR2 FQGNSA. CDR3 DNA: TGTGCCAGCAGCTTAGCTAGGCCAGGGGGCAACGAGCAGTACTTC. This sequence encodes CASSLARPGGNEQYF.

This clone was recorded a few times. CDR3 residues: CASSWGTAFNEQFF. Written as DNA, the CDR3 is TGTGCCAGCAGTTGGGGGACAGCTTTTAATGAGCAGTTCTTC. The gene calls are TRBV28 and TRBJ2-1; 7 nucleotides agree with TRBD1. This CDR3 is built from 14 residues. CDR1 is MDHEN, CDR2 SYDVKM, per germline. Losses at the gene ends were 4 bases for V and 7 bases for J; bases not matched to a gene: 7.

The chain couples TRBV27 to TRBJ2-1; 9 nucleotides match TRBD2. The V gene end was trimmed by 5 bases and the J gene end by 0 bases; junction bases not matched to a gene: 2. The CDR3 length is 15 residues. The germline V gene has CDR1 MNHEY and CDR2 SMNVEV (reference sequence). The CDR3 region is CASSVSGGSYNEQFF. CDR3 sequence (DNA): TGTGCCAGCAGTGTTAGCGGGGGCTCCTACAATGAGCAGTTCTTC.

This clone occurred a few times. The CDR3, as DNA: TGTGCCAGCAGTTTATTACAGGGAGCCCTCTACGAGCAGTACTTC. It specifies CASSLLQGALYEQYF. V is TRBV27 and J is TRBJ2-7; a weak D match, TRBD1 (6 bases). With 1 base removed from V and 3 bases from J, the gap between germline ends came to 13 bases. CDR3 length equals 15 residues. CDR1 and CDR2 (germline): MNHEY, SMNVEV (reference sequence).

V usage is TRBV7-9 and J usage is TRBJ2-2, with TRBD2 identical over 9 bases. This CDR3 comprises 15 residues. V lost 5 bases, J lost 6 bases, and 7 bases stayed unmatched. The V gene's germline CDR1 is SEHNR and CDR2 FQNEAQ (reference sequence). This CDR3 reads CASSLLIAGAGELFF. The CDR3 DNA sequence: TGTGCCAGCAGCCTATTAATAGCGGGAGCCGGGGAGCTGTTTTTT. The complete variable domain, with remaining parts taken from reference TRBV7-9 and TRBJ2-2, reads DTGVSQNPRHKITKRGQNVTFRCDPISEHNRLYWYRQTLGQGPEFLTYFQNEAQLEKSRLLSDRFSAERPKGSFSTLEIQRTEQGDSAMYLCASSLLIAGAGELFFGEGSRLTVL.

The CDR3: CASSLTDGAPGDTEAFF. The CDR3, as DNA: TGTGCCAGCAGTTTGACCGACGGAGCTCCTGGCGACACTGAAGCTTTCTTT. The chain joins TRBV28 to TRBJ1-1; D call uncertain. Per the germline V gene, CDR1 is MDHEN and CDR2 is SYDVKM. This CDR3 comprises 17 residues. With 3 bases removed from V and 3 bases from J, the gap between germline ends came to 20 bases.

The chain carries TRBV7-9 and TRBJ2-7; D not resolved. Germline lookup yields CDR1 SEHNR and CDR2 FQNEAQ (reference sequence). Trimming stripped 2 bases from V and 6 bases from J, with 14 bases between. The CDR3 runs to 14 residues. The CDR3 is CASSLLFSPGEQYF. The CDR3 nucleotides read TGTGCCAGCAGCTTACTATTTTCCCCGGGCGAGCAGTACTTC.

This clone was found a few times. CDR3 nucleotide sequence: TGTGCCAGTAGTGAGGGGGTAATCAAGCCCCAGCATTTT. Translating it yields CASSEGVIKPQHF. This rearrangement joins TRBV19 to TRBJ1-5; possibly TRBD1 for D (6 bases). The germline CDR1 and CDR2 sequences are LNHDA and SQIVND (reference sequence). Trimming removed 5 bases from V and 8 bases from J, with 13 bases in between. The CDR3 runs 13 residues.